These 29 T cell receptor beta chains were all obtained from the same sample, sequenced in a study of blood T cell repertoires in COVID-19. The repertoire was sequenced with immunoSEQ multiplex PCR; TCRdb's copy has only in-frame clones and lacks some. The sample has about 380,000 clones; more than 75% are singletons. The sample was PBMCs or T cells enriched from blood (not recorded which). The receptor source for this set is a young woman who had recovered from COVID-19.

The chain recombines TRBV24-1 with TRBJ2-3, with 7 bases identical to TRBD1. Trimming at V came to 5 bases and at J to 1 base, leaving 8 bases not matched to a gene. CDR1 and CDR2 (germline): KGHDR, SFDVKD. The CDR3 loop spans 16 amino acids. CDR3 DNA: TGTGCCACCAGTGGCACCCGGGACAGTGGCACAGATACGCAGTATTTT. Translated: CATSGTRDSGTDTQYF.

The chain links TRBV7-8 to TRBJ1-2, with D hard to call. Trimming removed 5 bases from V and 4 bases from J, with 14 bases in between. This CDR3 contains 14 residues. Germline lookup yields CDR1 SGHVS and CDR2 FQNEAQ. The CDR3 reads CASSQTELGYGYTF. In DNA form, the CDR3 reads TGTGCCAGCAGCCAAACAGAACTCGGCTATGGCTACACCTTC.

The chain links TRBV9 to TRBJ1-2; weak D call: TRBD1 (6 bases). The germline V and J ends were trimmed by 0 bases and 4 bases, with 19 bases remaining between them. Looked up from germline, CDR1 is SGDLS and CDR2 is YYNGEE. The CDR3 loop spans 17 amino acids. In nucleotides, the CDR3 is TGTGCCAGCAGCGTAGATGGGGGCGTCCCGGGACCCTATGGCTACACCTTC. It yields the protein CASSVDGGVPGPYGYTF. The whole variable domain, filled in from reference TRBV9 and TRBJ1-2, reads DSGVTQTPKHLITATGQRVTLRCSPRSGDLSVYWYQQSLDQGLQFLIQYYNGEERAKGNILERFSAQQFPDLHSELNLSSLELGDSALYFCASSVDGGVPGPYGYTFGSGTRLTVV.

This chain connects TRBV3-1 (or the pseudogene TRBV3-2) to TRBJ1-5; 7 positions match TRBD1. CDR3 length: 14 amino acids. With 4 bases clipped from V and 2 bases from J, the junction kept 2 bases outside the gene matches. Germline V gene lookup returns CDR1 LGHDT and CDR2 YNNKEL (reference sequence). Here the CDR3 DNA reads TGTGCCAGCAGCCTTACAGGGGGCAATCAGCCCCAGCATTTT. Protein sequence: CASSLTGGNQPQHF.

This chain joins TRBV5-1 and TRBJ1-2; possibly TRBD1 for D (6 bases). The CDR3 consists of 12 residues. The germline V and J ends were trimmed by 4 bases and 7 bases, with 11 bases remaining between them. The germline V gene has CDR1 SGHRS and CDR2 YFSETQ. DNA of the CDR3: TGCGCCAGCAGCCCAGGGGTGTTTGGCTACACCTTC. This sequence encodes CASSPGVFGYTF.

The CDR3 reads CATSASYLSGANVLTF. Here the CDR3 DNA reads TGTGCCACCAGCGCGTCATACCTCTCTGGGGCCAACGTCCTGACTTTC. The J gene is TRBJ2-6, the V gene TRBV15; no firm D call. V dropped 5 bases and J dropped 0 bases, with 11 bases sitting between them. The V gene's germline CDR1 is LNHNV and CDR2 YYDKDF (reference sequence). The CDR3 extends over 16 amino acids.

The CDR3 sequence: CASRNGTGFLREQYF. Written as DNA, the CDR3 is TGTGCCAGCAGGAACGGGACAGGGTTCTTGCGAGAGCAGTACTTC. The rearrangement uses TRBV7-2 and TRBJ2-7; 9 nucleotides align to TRBD1. The CDR3 has 15 amino acids. The germline V gene has CDR1 SGHTA and CDR2 FQGNSA. The junction had 13 bases not matched to a gene; V was cut back by 6 bases and J by 7 bases.

V gene TRBV6-2 or TRBV6-3 combines with J gene TRBJ1-1; a possible D gene is TRBD1 (5 bases). Germline lookup yields CDR1 MNHEY and CDR2 SVGEGT. V lost 2 bases and J 6 bases, leaving 19 bases between the germline ends. The CDR3 has 16 residues. CDR3 DNA sequence: TGTGCCAGCAGTTACGTGGGGCTACAGACGGGTTCTGAAGCTTTCTTT. It is translated as CASSYVGLQTGSEAFF.

The rearrangement links TRBV3-1 (or the pseudogene TRBV3-2) to TRBJ1-5; the D is unclear. CDR3 length equals 12 residues. Germline V gene data show CDR1 as LGHDT and CDR2 as YNNKEL (reference sequence). The ends were cut back, 1 base at V and 7 bases at J, with 5 bases in the middle. CDR3 protein: CASSQGGQPQHF. Here the CDR3 DNA reads TGTGCCAGCAGCCAAGGAGGCCAGCCCCAGCATTTT.

This chain joins TRBV5-6 and TRBJ1-1; 9 positions match TRBD1. Germline CDR1 SGHDT, CDR2 YYEEEE. The CDR3 sequence is 15 residues long. With V trimmed by 4 bases and J by 0 bases, 4 bases remained unmatched. The DNA of the CDR3 is TGTGCCAGCAGCCTACAGGGGGCCTTGAACACTGAAGCTTTCTTT. As protein: CASSLQGALNTEAFF. Full variable domain (missing parts from reference TRBV5-6 and TRBJ1-1): DAGVTQSPTHLIKTRGQQVTLRCSPKSGHDTVSWYQQALGQGPQFIFQYYEEEERQRGNFPDRFSGHQFPNYSSELNVNALLLGDSALYLCASSLQGALNTEAFFGQGTRLTVV.

The J gene is TRBJ1-6, the V gene TRBV11-2, with 8 bases that match TRBD1. CDR3 length: 14 amino acids. Unmatched junction bases numbered 5, after V lost 3 bases and J lost 10 bases. The germline V gene has CDR1 SGHAT and CDR2 FQNNGV. The CDR3 loop is CASSFGQGGSPLHF. In DNA form, the CDR3 reads TGTGCCAGCAGCTTCGGACAGGGTGGCTCACCCCTCCACTTT.

The V gene is TRBV15, the J gene TRBJ1-5, with D unresolved. V was cut by 5 bases and J by 7 bases, with 15 bases left in between. This CDR3 spans 14 amino acids. Per germline, CDR1 LNHNV and CDR2 YYDKDF (reference sequence). CDR3 amino acids: CATSPRRWNQPQHF. The CDR3 nucleotides are TGTGCCACCAGCCCCCGCAGGTGGAACCAGCCCCAGCATTTT.

The chain uses TRBV4-3 and TRBJ1-1; TRBD1 matches at 7 bases. After removal of 4 bases from V and 0 bases from J, the junction contained 5 bases not matched to a gene. Germline values: CDR1 LGHNA, CDR2 YSLEER. There are 15 residues in the CDR3. Here the CDR3 reads CASSPGQFMNTEAFF. The CDR3 DNA follows: TGCGCCAGCAGCCCGGGACAGTTTATGAACACTGAAGCTTTCTTT.

This clone was observed a handful of times. The chain joins TRBV5-1 to TRBJ1-2; D is undetermined. CDR1 SGHRS and CDR2 YFSETQ come from the germline V gene. The CDR3 has 14 amino acids. V lost 0 bases, J lost 6 bases, and 12 bases lay in between. The CDR3 protein is CASSLESGSNGYTF. Written as DNA, the CDR3 is TGCGCCAGCAGCTTGGAGTCGGGGTCAAATGGCTACACCTTC.

This rearrangement joins TRBV21-1 to TRBJ2-7; the table gives TRBD1 as D, unverified against the DNA. TRBV21-1 is flagged as a pseudogene. This CDR3 has 15 amino acids. This CDR3 reads CASSILEGTAYEQYF. The CDR3 DNA is TGTGCCAGCAGCATCCTCGAAGGAACAGCTTACGAGCAGTACTTC.

The chain recombines TRBV6-5 with TRBJ2-5, with D perhaps matching TRBD1 (5 bases). V was pared by 4 bases and J by 4 bases, with 13 bases between. Germline lookup yields CDR1 MNHEY and CDR2 SVGAGI. The CDR3 length is 14 residues. The CDR3 DNA sequence: TGTGCCAGCAGTTCTATGTGGGGCAGAGAGACCCAGTACTTC. It translates to CASSSMWGRETQYF.

CDR3 nucleotide sequence: TGTGCTAGTGGCCTTGAGACCGGGGAGCTGTTTTTT. It translates to CASGLETGELFF. The V gene is TRBV12-5, the J gene TRBJ2-2; no definite D call. V shed 6 bases and J shed 5 bases, with 7 bases lying between them. The CDR3 has 12 residues. Germline V lookup: CDR1 LGHNT, CDR2 FRNRAP.

The CDR3 nucleotides are TGTGCCAGCAGTGATAGGGGCCCAGATACGCAGTATTTT. It encodes CASSDRGPDTQYF. The genes are TRBV25-1 and TRBJ2-3; D is possibly TRBD1 (5 bases). V was cut by 3 bases and J by 4 bases, with 8 bases left in between. The CDR3 spans 13 residues. Germline V gives CDR1 MGHDK, CDR2 SYGVNS.

V gene TRBV24-1 combines with J gene TRBJ1-2, with 7 bases identical to TRBD1. The junction had 2 bases not matched to a gene; V was cut back by 1 base and J by 7 bases. This CDR3 is built from 13 residues. The germline V gene has CDR1 KGHDR and CDR2 SFDVKD. The CDR3 sequence: CATSDFSGGGYTF. The CDR3 DNA sequence: TGTGCCACCAGTGATTTTTCAGGGGGTGGCTACACCTTC.

CDR3 sequence (DNA): TGTGCCAGCAGTTTTCATCCAGGGTCGAGCAATCAGCCCCAGCATTTT. Residues: CASSFHPGSSNQPQHF. The V gene is TRBV27, the J gene TRBJ1-5; maybe TRBD1 (5 bases). Germline V CDR1 and CDR2: MNHEY, SMNVEV (reference sequence). The CDR3 consists of 16 residues. Trimming stripped 3 bases from V and 1 base from J, with 13 bases between.

The J gene is TRBJ1-1, the V gene TRBV5-1; the match to TRBD1 covers 8 bases. Germline CDR1 and CDR2: SGHRS and YFSETQ. With V trimmed by 4 bases and J by 1 base, 6 bases remained unmatched. The CDR3 runs 15 residues. The CDR3 nucleotides are TGCGCCAGCAGCAGGGACAGGACGACGAACACTGAAGCTTTCTTT. Its protein product is CASSRDRTTNTEAFF.

The genes are TRBV6-4 and TRBJ1-6; TRBD1 matches 7 bases. There are 19 residues in the CDR3. Germline values: CDR1 MRHNA, CDR2 SNTAGT. V shed 8 bases and J 6 bases; nucleotides not matched to a gene: 22. Here the CDR3 reads CASPKPRDSRLLSNSPLHF. DNA of the CDR3: TGTGCCAGCCCAAAACCCCGGGACAGTAGATTACTCAGTAATTCACCCCTCCACTTT.

The CDR3, as DNA: TGTGCCAGCAGTACCGAGCCCTCGGGGGTCAATTCACCCCTCCACTTT. It encodes CASSTEPSGVNSPLHF. The genes are TRBV27 and TRBJ1-6, with D possibly being TRBD1 (5 bases). The CDR3 loop spans 16 amino acids. CDR1 MNHEY and CDR2 SMNVEV come from the germline V gene (reference sequence). V lost 5 bases to trimming and J lost 7 bases, with 18 bases between them.

This clone is classed as medium-sized. This rearrangement joins TRBV6-4 to TRBJ2-3; possibly TRBD1 for D (6 bases). Germline CDR1 is MRHNA and CDR2 is SNTAGT. The CDR3 contains 14 residues. V lost 4 bases and J 0 bases, leaving 8 bases between the germline ends. The CDR3 loop reads CASSGGQSTDTQYF. The CDR3 nucleotides read TGTGCCAGCAGTGGAGGACAGAGCACAGATACGCAGTATTTT.

The DNA of the CDR3 is TGTGCCAGCAGCTTAGCTAGCGGGGCCCTCTACAATGAGCAGTTCTTC. Its protein product is CASSLASGALYNEQFF. This chain connects TRBV11-3 to TRBJ2-1, with 9 bases fitting TRBD2. This CDR3 spans 16 amino acids. V shed 1 base, J shed 3 bases, and the junction held 4 bases outside the gene matches. CDR1 SGHNT and CDR2 YENEEA come from the germline V gene.

This clone came up once. The rearrangement uses TRBV24-1 and TRBJ2-5, with TRBD1 matching over 10 bases. CDR1 KGHDR and CDR2 SFDVKD come from the germline V gene. Germline trimming cut 2 bases from V and 3 bases from J; bases unmatched to any gene: 14. This CDR3 is 19 amino acids long. The CDR3 protein is CATSDSLLGQGELKETQYF. As DNA, the CDR3 is TGTGCCACCAGTGATTCCCTTTTAGGACAGGGGGAATTGAAAGAGACCCAGTACTTC.

V and J are TRBV7-3 and TRBJ2-3; 8 bases align to TRBD2. CDR1 SGHTA and CDR2 FQGTGA come from the germline V gene. After removal of 2 bases from V and 0 bases from J, the junction contained 4 bases not matched to a gene. This CDR3 spans 16 amino acids. CDR3 DNA: TGTGCCAGCAGCTTACTCGGCGGGGGGAGCACAGATACGCAGTATTTT. This translates into CASSLLGGGSTDTQYF.

The chain has TRBV9 and TRBJ2-1; TRBD2 matches at 14 bases. The CDR3 has 16 residues. Unmatched junction bases numbered 9, after V lost 5 bases and J lost 8 bases. Germline CDR1 reads SGDLS; CDR2 reads YYNGEE. The chain's CDR3 is CASSPQTSGGAYEQFF. The CDR3 DNA reads as TGTGCCAGCAGTCCTCAGACTAGCGGGGGGGCCTATGAGCAGTTCTTC.

CDR3 residues: CASSFEGTNEKLFF. CDR3 DNA sequence: TGTGCCAGCAGTTTTGAGGGTACTAATGAAAAACTGTTTTTT. The chain joins TRBV27 to TRBJ1-4; no reliable D call. V gave up 3 bases and J gave up 2 bases, with 7 bases separating them. Germline CDR1 MNHEY, CDR2 SMNVEV (reference sequence). This CDR3 comprises 14 residues.